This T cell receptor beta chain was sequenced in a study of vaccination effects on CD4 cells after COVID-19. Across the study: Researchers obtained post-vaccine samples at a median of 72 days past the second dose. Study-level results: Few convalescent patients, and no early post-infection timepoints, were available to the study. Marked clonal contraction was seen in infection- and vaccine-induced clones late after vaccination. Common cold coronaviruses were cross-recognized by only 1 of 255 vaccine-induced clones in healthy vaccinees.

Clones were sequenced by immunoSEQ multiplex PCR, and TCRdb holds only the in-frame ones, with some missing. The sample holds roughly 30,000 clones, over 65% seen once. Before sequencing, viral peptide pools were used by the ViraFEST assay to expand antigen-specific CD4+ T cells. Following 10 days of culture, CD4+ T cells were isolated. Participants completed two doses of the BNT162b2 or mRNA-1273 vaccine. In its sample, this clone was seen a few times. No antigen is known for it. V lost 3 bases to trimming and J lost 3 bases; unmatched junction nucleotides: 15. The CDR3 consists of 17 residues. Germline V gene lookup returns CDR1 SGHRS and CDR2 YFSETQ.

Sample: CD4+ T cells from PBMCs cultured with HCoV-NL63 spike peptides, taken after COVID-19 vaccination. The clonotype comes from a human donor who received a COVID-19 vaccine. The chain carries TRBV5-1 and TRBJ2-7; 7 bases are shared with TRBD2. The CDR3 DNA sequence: TGCGCCAGCAGCTCCCTTCCCTCACTATCGGGGGGCTACGAGCAGTACTTC. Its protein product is CASSSLPSLSGGYEQYF. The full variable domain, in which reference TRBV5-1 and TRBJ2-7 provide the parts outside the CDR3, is KAGVTQTPRYLIKTRGQQVTLSCSPISGHRSVSWYQQTPGQGLQFLFEYFSETQRNKGNFPGRFSGRQFSNSRSEMNVSTLELGDSALYLCASSSLPSLSGGYEQYFGPGTRLTVT.